This passage covers 14 T cell receptor beta chains from one sample sequenced in a study of blood T cell repertoires in COVID-19. Profiling relied on immunoSEQ multiplex PCR, and the TCRdb table lists in-frame clones only, not all of them. The sample shows tens of thousands of clones, roughly 79% of them seen only once. The sample taken for sequencing was peripheral blood. Receptors were obtained from a man older than 75 with COVID-19, enrolled during active disease.

The table lists this clone with a count of one. This rearrangement joins TRBV28 to TRBJ2-2, with 7 nucleotides matching TRBD1. CDR3 length: 16 amino acids. The germline V gene encodes CDR1 MDHEN and CDR2 SYDVKM. V shed 1 base and J 5 bases; nucleotides not matched to a gene: 7. The CDR3 DNA reads as TGTGCCAGCAGTTTATCGACAGGGTGGGGAACCGGGGAGCTGTTTTTT. Amino acid sequence: CASSLSTGWGTGELFF.

The chain uses TRBV5-8 and TRBJ2-7; no clear D gene. The germline CDR1 and CDR2 sequences are SGHTS and YDEGEE. Trimming cost V 1 base and J 0 bases, with 8 bases left between them. The length of the CDR3 is 14 residues. The CDR3 nucleotides read TGTGCCAGCAGCTTGAGAGGCCTCTCCTACGAGCAGTACTTC. Protein sequence: CASSLRGLSYEQYF.

This sequence joins TRBV19 and TRBJ1-6; the D gene is possibly TRBD1 (6 bases). The CDR3 is made up of 17 amino acids. The germline gives CDR1 LNHDA, CDR2 SQIVND (reference sequence). Trimming pared 5 bases from V and 0 bases from J, leaving 14 bases between. In DNA form, the CDR3 reads TGTGCCAGTAGTTTTATCACAGGGAGCTCCTATAATTCACCCCTCCACTTT. The encoded protein is CASSFITGSSYNSPLHF.

V is TRBV28 and J is TRBJ2-1, with 8 positions matching TRBD2. The V segment lost 7 bases and the J segment 6 bases; nucleotides outside the gene matches: 5. The CDR3 length is 13 residues. Germline V gives CDR1 MDHEN, CDR2 SYDVKM. CDR3 sequence (DNA): TGTGCCAGCACCCCCGGGGGGGGCAATGAGCAGTTCTTC. Its protein is CASTPGGGNEQFF. The full variable domain, rest sourced from reference TRBV28 and TRBJ2-1, is DVKVTQSSRYLVKRTGEKVFLECVQDMDHENMFWYRQDPGLGLRLIYFSYDVKMKEKGDIPEGYSVSREKKERFSLILESASTNQTSMYLCASTPGGGNEQFFGPGTRLTVL.

The chain joins TRBV13 to TRBJ2-1; a weak D match, TRBD1 (5 bases). The ends were cut back, 1 base at V and 10 bases at J, with 8 bases in the middle. CDR1 and CDR2 (germline): PRHDT, FYEKMQ (reference sequence). This CDR3 region has 12 residues. CDR3 DNA: TGTGCCAGCAGCTTAGTTTGGACAGAGCAGTTCTTC. Protein product: CASSLVWTEQFF. Supplemented by reference TRBV13 and TRBJ2-1, the full variable domain reads AAGVIQSPRHLIKEKRETATLKCYPIPRHDTVYWYQQGPGQDPQFLISFYEKMQSDKGSIPDRFSAQQFSDYHSELNMSSLELGDSALYFCASSLVWTEQFFGPGTRLTVL.

This clone showed up just a few times. The chain is built from TRBV18 and TRBJ1-3; perhaps TRBD1 as D (6 bases). Germline loops: CDR1 KGHSH, CDR2 LQKENI. Trimming shortened V by 3 bases and J by 4 bases, and 7 bases separated the two germline ends. The CDR3 covers 13 residues. CDR3 amino acids: CASSPDRGNTIYF. The DNA for the CDR3 is TGTGCCAGCTCACCTGACAGGGGAAACACCATATATTTT.

The chain is built from TRBV7-9 and TRBJ2-1, with TRBD1 identical over 7 bases. CDR3 length: 16 amino acids. Germline V gives CDR1 SEHNR, CDR2 FQNEAQ (reference sequence). V trimming: 5 bases; J trimming: 8 bases; junction bases outside the gene matches: 15. The CDR3 sequence is CASSPSRQGELDEQFF. The CDR3 DNA is TGTGCCAGCAGCCCTTCTCGACAGGGTGAATTAGATGAGCAGTTCTTC.

The rearrangement links TRBV6-6 to TRBJ1-1, with TRBD1 as a possible D gene (5 bases). The CDR3 spans 11 residues. CDR1 MNHNY and CDR2 SVGAGI come from the germline V gene (reference sequence). Trimming stripped 5 bases from V and 8 bases from J, with 9 bases between. The DNA for the CDR3 is TGTGCCAGCAGTCCCTACAGGGAAGCTTTCTTT. It encodes CASSPYREAFF.

The chain combines TRBV2 with TRBJ1-3; 9 bases agree with TRBD1. V gave up 10 bases and J gave up 4 bases; unmatched junction bases: 8. Germline assignment: CDR1 SNHLY and CDR2 FYNNEI. The CDR3 consists of 14 residues. CDR3 residues: CAITGGAYGNTIYF. The CDR3 bases are TGTGCCATCACAGGGGGCGCATACGGAAACACCATATATTTT. Filled out from reference TRBV2 and TRBJ1-3, the complete variable domain reads EPEVTQTPSHQVTQMGQEVILRCVPISNHLYFYWYRQILGQKVEFLVSFYNNEISEKSEIFDDQFSVERPDGSNFTLKIRSTKLEDSAMYFCAITGGAYGNTIYFGEGSWLTVV.

This sequence joins TRBV24-1 and TRBJ2-1; 9 positions match TRBD1. CDR3 length: 16 residues. CDR1 and CDR2 from the germline V gene are KGHDR and SFDVKD. The trim removed 3 bases at V and 6 bases at J, leaving 8 bases unmatched. The CDR3: CATSDPNRGLGNEQFF. In DNA, the CDR3 is TGTGCCACCAGTGATCCAAACAGGGGGCTGGGCAATGAGCAGTTCTTC.

The chain links TRBV3-1 (or the pseudogene TRBV3-2) to TRBJ2-1, with TRBD2 identical over 9 bases. V shed 2 bases and J 15 bases; nucleotides not matched to a gene: 11. Germline loops: CDR1 LGHDT, CDR2 YNNKEL (reference sequence). The CDR3 loop spans 14 amino acids. CDR3 nucleotide sequence: TGTGCCAGCAGCCAAATGGCTAGCGGGGCCCCGGGGTTCTTC. It encodes CASSQMASGAPGFF.

In the case of this clone: This CDR3 is also generated by other DNA sequences in the sample. The CDR3 reads CASSLIVGQGEAFF. The CDR3 nucleotides are TGTGCCAGCAGCTTAATAGTCGGACAGGGAGAAGCTTTCTTT. The J gene is TRBJ1-1, the V gene TRBV7-2; 8 nucleotides agree with TRBD1. Germline V gene lookup returns CDR1 SGHTA and CDR2 FQGNSA. CDR3 size: 14 residues. The V segment lost 2 bases and the J segment 8 bases; nucleotides outside the gene matches: 7.

The chain has TRBV7-2 and TRBJ2-7, with 9 nucleotides matching TRBD1. Germline CDR1 and CDR2: SGHTA and FQGNSA. Trimming cost V 1 base and J 1 base; bases outside gene matches: 5. This CDR3 comprises 16 residues. The CDR3 DNA sequence: TGTGCCAGCAGCTTAGGGAGACAGGGGGGATCCTACGAGCAGTACTTC. Translation gives CASSLGRQGGSYEQYF.

The chain carries TRBV10-3 and TRBJ1-2; 10 positions match TRBD1. The CDR3 has 16 residues. V was pared by 0 bases and J by 4 bases, with 5 bases of the junction left unmatched. Germline-derived CDR1 and CDR2 are ENHRY and SYGVKD. The CDR3 nucleotides read TGTGCCATCAGTGAGTCGGGGGACAGGGGCTTCTATGGCTACACCTTC. This codes for CAISESGDRGFYGYTF.